This entry concerns a single T cell receptor (beta chain). Its target is not known. Germline CDR1 reads MGHDK; CDR2 reads SYGVNS. The CDR3 extends over 16 amino acids. V was trimmed by 1 base and J by 2 bases, leaving 14 bases between them. Measured with immunoSEQ multiplex PCR; TCRdb has only the in-frame clones, and not every one. The sample lists 31,000 or so clones; around nine tenths were seen once. This sample is part of a study of STAT5B mutations in CD4+ large granular lymphocyte leukemia. The study, taken as a whole, reports: Higher CD4+ than CD8+ T-LGLL clonality might reflect small sample size. 8/27 top patient clones versus 2/35 control clones were TRBV06-family.

Sequencing input: CD4+ T cells from blood buffy coats. The rearrangement joins TRBV25-1 to TRBJ1-2; maybe TRBD1 (6 bases). The sequence was obtained from a human donor in good health. CDR3 coding DNA: TGTGCCAGCAGTGAATGGGGGGGCCGTGAGAACTATGGCTACACCTTC. Translation: CASSEWGGRENYGYTF.